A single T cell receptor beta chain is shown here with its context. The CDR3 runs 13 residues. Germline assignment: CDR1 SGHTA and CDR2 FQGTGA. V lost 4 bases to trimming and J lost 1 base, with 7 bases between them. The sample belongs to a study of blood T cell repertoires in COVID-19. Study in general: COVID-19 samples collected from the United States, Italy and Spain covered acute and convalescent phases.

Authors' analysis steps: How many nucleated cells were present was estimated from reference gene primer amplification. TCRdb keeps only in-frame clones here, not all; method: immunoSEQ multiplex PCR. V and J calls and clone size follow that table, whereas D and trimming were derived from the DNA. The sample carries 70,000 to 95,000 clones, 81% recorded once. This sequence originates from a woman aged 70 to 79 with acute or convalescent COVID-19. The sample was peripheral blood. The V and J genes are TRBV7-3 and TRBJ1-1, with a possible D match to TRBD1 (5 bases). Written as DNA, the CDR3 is TGTGCCAGCAGCTCCGGACAGAACACTGAAGCTTTCTTT. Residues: CASSSGQNTEAFF.